This T cell receptor (beta chain) was observed in a study of cytomegalovirus exposure and HLA in healthy donors. The study's findings and limits: A subsequent analysis found that TCR clusters from the first cohort also tended to co-occur in the approximately 130 validation repertoires, with approximately 94% of cluster scores above 0.

The method was immunoSEQ multiplex PCR; TCRdb's version includes in-frame clones alone and lacks a portion of them. The table lists about 67,000 clones, roughly 92% of them singletons, with about 0.63% in the top ten. Worth noting for this clone: Its antigen is currently unknown.

The CDR3 has 14 residues. Trimming at V came to 4 bases and at J to 9 bases, leaving 7 bases not matched to a gene. Germline-derived CDR1 and CDR2 are SGDLS and YYNGEE. The V call is TRBV9, the J call TRBJ1-6; 7 nucleotides align to TRBD1. The clonotype originates from a woman aged 18-35 years in good health and CMV-seronegative. The specimen was PBMCs. CDR3 region: CASSTQGSASPLHF. In nucleotides, the CDR3 is TGTGCCAGCAGCACACAGGGGAGTGCTTCACCCCTCCACTTT.